This passage covers 30 T cell receptor beta chains from one sample sequenced in a study of control samples from healthy donors and cancer patients. Sequencing was performed with immunoSEQ multiplex PCR; in TCRdb, only in-frame clones are kept and a portion is missing. The sample yields around 50,000 clones, approximately 86% seen once. Sequenced sample: PBMCs. The receptors shown here come from a woman in her forties or fifties with lung cancer.

To note about this clone: Mismatch with germline at one junction end may stem from a read error. J is TRBJ2-3 and V is TRBV5-6, with D hard to call. The CDR3 is 11 residues long. Germline CDR1 and CDR2: SGHDT and YYEEEE. The CDR3: CASSLLDARAF. In DNA form, the CDR3 reads TGTGCCAGCAGCTTGTTGGACGCTCGGGCTTTT.

The CDR3 DNA sequence: TGCAGCGTGCAAAACGAGCCCCAGAAGCAGTACTTC. Protein: CSVQNEPQKQYF. The genes are TRBV29-1 and TRBJ2-7; D gene uncertain. Between the trimmed V and J ends, which lost 6 bases and 8 bases, there was a span of 17 bases. CDR1 SQVTM and CDR2 ANQGSEA come from the germline V gene. CDR3 size: 12 residues.

The rearrangement joins TRBV25-1 to TRBJ2-2, with D possibly TRBD2 on 5 matching bases. Germline assignment: CDR1 MGHDK and CDR2 SYGVNS. This CDR3 comprises 14 residues. Trimming cost V 3 bases and J 6 bases, with 11 bases left between them. This CDR3 is CASSESRRAGELFF. CDR3 in DNA: TGTGCCAGCAGTGAGAGTAGGCGGGCCGGGGAGCTGTTTTTT.

The V gene is TRBV6-5, the J gene TRBJ1-6; D not resolved. Trimming shortened V by 7 bases and J by 2 bases, and 9 bases separated the two germline ends. The CDR3 covers 14 residues. CDR1 and CDR2 from the germline V gene are MNHEY and SVGAGI. The CDR3 region has the DNA TGTGCCAGCAACACTGACACCTATAATTCACCCCTCCACTTT. Amino acid sequence: CASNTDTYNSPLHF.

The CDR3 nucleotides are TGTGCCAGCAGCTTGGGTACAGGGGAAAGATCGCAGTATTTT. Its protein product is CASSLGTGERSQYF. The chain recombines TRBV5-4 with TRBJ2-3; 7 nucleotides agree with TRBD1. This CDR3 is 14 amino acids long. Looked up from germline, CDR1 is SGHNT and CDR2 is YYREEE (reference sequence). V lost 0 bases to trimming and J lost 10 bases; unmatched junction nucleotides: 8. Variable domain in full (rest from reference TRBV5-4 and TRBJ2-3): ETGVTQSPTHLIKTRGQQVTLRCSSQSGHNTVSWYQQALGQGPQFIFQYYREEENGRGNFPPRFSGLQFPNYSSELNVNALELDDSALYLCASSLGTGERSQYFGPGTRLTVL.

The chain couples TRBV9 to TRBJ2-3; D gene uncertain. This CDR3 has 14 amino acids. Trimming cost V 0 bases and J 2 bases, with 7 bases left between them. Germline V CDR1 and CDR2: SGDLS, YYNGEE. CDR3 amino acids: CASSVAPYTDTQYF. CDR3 coding DNA: TGTGCCAGCAGCGTAGCACCTTACACAGATACGCAGTATTTT.

V gene TRBV19 combines with J gene TRBJ1-1, with 7 positions matching TRBD1. The CDR3 runs to 15 residues. Per germline, CDR1 LNHDA and CDR2 SQIVND (reference sequence). Germline trimming cut 5 bases from V and 3 bases from J; bases unmatched to any gene: 9. The CDR3 nucleotides read TGTGCCAGTAGTCCCGGACAGGTAAGGGACACTGAAGCTTTCTTT. Its protein product is CASSPGQVRDTEAFF. Filled out from reference TRBV19 and TRBJ1-1, the complete variable domain reads DGGITQSPKYLFRKEGQNVTLSCEQNLNHDAMYWYRQDPGQGLRLIYYSQIVNDFQKGDIAEGYSVSREKKESFPLTVTSAQKNPTAFYLCASSPGQVRDTEAFFGQGTRLTVV.

The gene calls are TRBV6-5 and TRBJ2-1; TRBD1 aligns across 11 bases. The germline CDR1 and CDR2 sequences are MNHEY and SVGAGI. This CDR3 comprises 16 residues. The junction had 10 bases not matched to a gene; V was cut back by 4 bases and J by 8 bases. CDR3 protein: CASSSLGQGAQDEQFF. Written as DNA, the CDR3 is TGTGCCAGCAGTTCGCTCGGACAGGGGGCGCAGGATGAGCAGTTCTTC.

The V and J genes are TRBV9 and TRBJ2-6; no firm D call. The CDR3 spans 15 residues. The V gene lost 0 bases and the J gene lost 0 bases, with 4 bases spanning the gap. The germline CDR1 and CDR2 sequences are SGDLS and YYNGEE. As DNA, the CDR3 is TGTGCCAGCAGCGTAGGGTCCTCTGGGGCCAACGTCCTGACTTTC. Its protein is CASSVGSSGANVLTF.

This clone occurred once. This chain joins TRBV19 and TRBJ1-6; possible D gene TRBD1, 5 bases. The germline CDR1 and CDR2 sequences are LNHDA and SQIVND (reference sequence). The CDR3 extends over 14 amino acids. Deletions cut 3 bases from V and 8 bases from J, with 11 bases between. The CDR3 region is CASSMGRWDSPLHF. In DNA, the CDR3 is TGTGCCAGTAGTATGGGACGGTGGGATTCACCCCTCCACTTT.

This chain uses TRBV27 with TRBJ1-6; D is undetermined. The CDR3 spans 12 residues. From germline, CDR1 is MNHEY and CDR2 SMNVEV (reference sequence). V was pared by 1 base and J by 5 bases, with 0 bases between. The CDR3 sequence: CASSLYNSPLHF. The CDR3 nucleotides are TGTGCCAGCAGTTTATATAATTCACCCCTCCACTTT.

The chain employs TRBV4-2 and TRBJ1-1, with D hard to call. Between the trimmed V and J ends, which lost 1 base and 8 bases, there was a span of 8 bases. Germline CDR1 reads LGHNA; CDR2 reads YNFKEQ. This CDR3 region has 12 residues. In DNA, the CDR3 is TGTGCCAGCAGCCAAGGTCCGGGAGAAGCTTTCTTT. This sequence encodes CASSQGPGEAFF.

The chain uses TRBV2 and TRBJ2-3, with 9 nucleotides matching TRBD1. CDR1 is SNHLY and CDR2 is FYNNEI in the germline V gene. The CDR3 sequence is 16 residues long. V dropped 1 base and J dropped 0; count of bases not matched to a gene: 2. The CDR3 region is CASSEGTGASTDTQYF. As DNA, the CDR3 is TGTGCCAGCAGTGAAGGGACAGGGGCTAGCACAGATACGCAGTATTTT.

This clone appeared a few times. The V call is TRBV5-1, the J call TRBJ1-2; no clear D. There are 14 residues in the CDR3. Trimming shortened V by 0 bases and J by 6 bases, and 12 bases separated the two germline ends. The germline CDR1 and CDR2 sequences are SGHRS and YFSETQ. The CDR3 region is CASSLVGSTDGYTF. The CDR3 region has the DNA TGCGCCAGCAGCTTGGTCGGCAGTACGGATGGCTACACCTTC.

The rearrangement links TRBV14 to TRBJ2-7; no firm D call. Trimming cost V 4 bases and J 4 bases, with 5 bases left between them. CDR3 size: 11 residues. The germline gives CDR1 SGHDN, CDR2 FVKESK. DNA for the CDR3: TGTGCCAGCAGCCTCGAGTACGAGCAGTACTTC. This encodes CASSLEYEQYF.

The chain couples TRBV20-1 to TRBJ2-5, with 7 bases identical to TRBD2. CDR1 is DFQATT and CDR2 is SNEGSKA in the germline V gene (reference sequence). The ends lost 7 bases at V and 5 bases at J; junction bases unmatched: 4. This CDR3 region has 11 residues. The CDR3 DNA reads TGCAGTGTGACTAGCTTTGAGACCCAGTACTTC. Its protein product is CSVTSFETQYF.

This clone showed up just once. The chain joins TRBV12-3 or TRBV12-4 to TRBJ1-6; D gene uncertain. There are 13 residues in the CDR3. V was clipped by 3 bases and J by 6 bases, with 6 bases between them. The CDR3 nucleotides are TGTGCCAGCAGTTTGGCTGGTAATTCACCCCTCCACTTT. Translated: CASSLAGNSPLHF.

The chain carries TRBV10-3 and TRBJ1-2; 10 bases are shared with TRBD1. The CDR3 covers 14 residues. Losses at the gene ends were 4 bases for V and 5 bases for J; bases not matched to a gene: 4. Germline lookup yields CDR1 ENHRY and CDR2 SYGVKD. For the CDR3, the DNA is TGTGCCATCAGTGGGGACAGGGGCCAGTATGGCTACACCTTC. It yields the protein CAISGDRGQYGYTF.

V usage is TRBV9 and J usage is TRBJ1-1; tentative D call: TRBD1 (5 bases). In germline, CDR1 is SGDLS, CDR2 YYNGEE. This CDR3 is 15 amino acids long. Trimming stripped 0 bases from V and 1 base from J, with 10 bases between. The CDR3 nucleotides read TGTGCCAGCAGCGTAGGTCCAGGGACGAACACTGAAGCTTTCTTT. This gives the protein CASSVGPGTNTEAFF.

The V gene is TRBV28, the J gene TRBJ1-1; tentatively, D is TRBD1 (6 bases). Germline values: CDR1 MDHEN, CDR2 SYDVKM. Trimming cost V 2 bases and J 1 base, with 11 bases left between them. The CDR3 contains 15 residues. This chain's CDR3 is CASSLVPGQNTEAFF. CDR3 in DNA: TGTGCCAGCAGTTTAGTCCCGGGACAGAACACTGAAGCTTTCTTT. Using reference TRBV28 and TRBJ1-1 for the parts outside the CDR3, the full variable domain is DVKVTQSSRYLVKRTGEKVFLECVQDMDHENMFWYRQDPGLGLRLIYFSYDVKMKEKGDIPEGYSVSREKKERFSLILESASTNQTSMYLCASSLVPGQNTEAFFGQGTRLTVV.

In its sample, this clone was seen a few times. CDR3 nucleotide sequence: TGCGCCAGCAGCCAAGAAATAATCGGGATTTTGAACACTGAAGCTTTCTTT. The encoded protein is CASSQEIIGILNTEAFF. The genes are TRBV4-3 and TRBJ1-1; unclear D gene. CDR3 size: 17 residues. Trimming took off 0 bases at V and 0 bases at J, with 14 bases between the two ends. The germline V gene has CDR1 LGHNA and CDR2 YSLEER.

J is TRBJ1-2 and V is TRBV6-5; TRBD1 is a possible D gene (5 bases). The CDR3 is 14 residues long. The germline V gene encodes CDR1 MNHEY and CDR2 SVGAGI. The V and J ends lost 6 bases and 4 bases respectively, with 15 bases between them. CDR3 DNA sequence: TGTGCCAGCAGCCGGGACCGTTCGGGCTATGGCTACACCTTC. Protein sequence: CASSRDRSGYGYTF.

V is TRBV7-9 and J is TRBJ1-2; TRBD1 agrees at 10 bases. This CDR3 comprises 14 residues. With 9 bases clipped from V and 7 bases from J, the junction kept 11 bases outside the gene matches. CDR1 SEHNR and CDR2 FQNEAQ come from the germline V gene (reference sequence). The CDR3: CASYRQGAISGYTF. The CDR3 nucleotides read TGTGCCAGTTACAGACAGGGGGCGATCAGTGGCTACACCTTC.

The chain couples TRBV24-1 to TRBJ2-7; TRBD1 might be the D (5 bases). CDR1 is KGHDR and CDR2 is SFDVKD in the germline V gene. With 3 bases removed from V and 3 bases from J, the gap between germline ends came to 8 bases. This CDR3 region has 13 residues. As DNA, the CDR3 is TGTGCCACCAGTGATGTGGACAACTACGAGCAGTACTTC. Encoded protein: CATSDVDNYEQYF.

The rearrangement uses TRBV11-3 and TRBJ2-5; 10 bases are shared with TRBD1. The J segment lost 5 bases and the V segment lost 0 bases, leaving 6 bases of the junction unmatched. This CDR3 is 16 amino acids long. Germline values: CDR1 SGHNT, CDR2 YENEEA. Here the CDR3 reads CASSLDGTGAGETQYF. The CDR3 nucleotides are TGTGCCAGCAGCTTAGACGGGACAGGGGCGGGGGAGACCCAGTACTTC.

The chain joins TRBV5-8 to TRBJ1-1; no firm D call. Germline-derived CDR1 and CDR2 are SGHTS and YDEGEE. Trimming shortened V by 0 bases and J by 1 base, and 4 bases separated the two germline ends. There are 13 residues in the CDR3. CDR3: CASSLAGNTEAFF. CDR3 in DNA: TGTGCCAGCAGCTTGGCGGGGAACACTGAAGCTTTCTTT.

V gene TRBV19 combines with J gene TRBJ2-5; tentatively, D is TRBD1 (6 bases). Germline lookup yields CDR1 LNHDA and CDR2 SQIVND (reference sequence). The CDR3 consists of 16 residues. The V end lost 5 bases, the J end lost 8 bases, and 24 bases lay between the germline ends. The CDR3, as DNA: TGTGCCAGTAGTCGGGTTCCTAGGGGGTCAAAGTCCACCCAGTACTTC. This translates into CASSRVPRGSKSTQYF.

V gene TRBV6-6 combines with J gene TRBJ2-1; TRBD1 is a possible D gene (5 bases). The CDR3 is 16 residues long. Trimming shortened V by 4 bases and J by 5 bases, and 18 bases separated the two germline ends. Germline V CDR1 and CDR2: MNHNY, SVGAGI (reference sequence). CDR3 protein: CASSWRMGRENNEQFF. For the CDR3, the DNA is TGTGCCAGCAGTTGGCGGATGGGCAGGGAAAACAATGAGCAGTTCTTC.

The genes are TRBV19 and TRBJ1-1; D may be TRBD1 (6 bases). Per the germline V gene, CDR1 is LNHDA and CDR2 is SQIVND (reference sequence). Deletions cut 5 bases from V and 5 bases from J, with 18 bases between. This CDR3 is built from 15 residues. The DNA for the CDR3 is TGTGCCAGTAGTCCCCCAGGGGTTGCCGGGACTGAAGCTTTCTTT. It translates to CASSPPGVAGTEAFF. Full variable domain (outside the CDR3, taken from reference TRBV19 and TRBJ1-1): DGGITQSPKYLFRKEGQNVTLSCEQNLNHDAMYWYRQDPGQGLRLIYYSQIVNDFQKGDIAEGYSVSREKKESFPLTVTSAQKNPTAFYLCASSPPGVAGTEAFFGQGTRLTVV.

The chain is built from TRBV4-3 and TRBJ2-1; D unclear. This CDR3 comprises 14 residues. Germline-derived CDR1 and CDR2 are LGHNA and YSLEER. The V and J ends lost 2 bases and 6 bases respectively, with 11 bases between them. The CDR3 DNA reads TGCGCCAGCAGCCAAACTTCGGGTAGCAATGAGCAGTTCTTC. Its protein product is CASSQTSGSNEQFF.